This TCR beta chain emerged from a study of graft-versus-host responses after intestinal transplantation. General observations from the study: The study found high graft-versus-host to host-versus-graft clonal ratios in allografts of patients with graft-donor T cell macrochimerism.

TCRdb's copy holds only in-frame clones and misses some; the assay was immunoSEQ multiplex PCR. Among tens of thousands of clones listed, roughly 90% were seen once. Note on this clone: Its antigen is unidentified.

Trimming stripped 1 base from V and 2 bases from J, with 13 bases between. The germline V gene has CDR1 MNHEY and CDR2 SVGAGI. This CDR3 has 16 amino acids. The V call is TRBV6-5, the J call TRBJ2-3; D is perhaps TRBD2 (7 bases). This clonotype originated in a human patient who received an intestinal transplant, so some T cells may come from the graft donor. The material sequenced was PBMCs, taken 98 days after intestinal transplantation. CDR3 bases: TGTGCCAGCAGTTACTGGGCGGGGGCGAACACAGATACGCAGTATTTT. Translation gives CASSYWAGANTDTQYF.